The rows below give T cell receptor beta chains drawn from one sample of a study of blood T cell repertoires in COVID-19. The repertoire was sequenced with immunoSEQ multiplex PCR; TCRdb's copy has only in-frame clones and lacks some. The sample consists of 100,000 to 150,000 clones, 86% of them appearing once. Sequenced sample: peripheral blood. These receptors came from a human donor in a cohort sampled during active COVID-19. The CDR3 runs from the conserved cysteine through the conserved F or W. D genes are given only for firm matches. Rows give clone size only sometimes, using once, few, many, or a class for an expanded clone.

>NA|NA|TRBV18|TRBJ1-6
CASSNRTGNSPLHF
TGTGCCAGCTCAAATCGGACGGGAAATTCACCCCTCCACTTT
>NA|TRBD1|TRBV18|TRBJ2-7
CASSPGQGSNEQYF
TGTGCCAGCTCACCAGGACAGGGGTCTAACGAGCAGTACTTC
>NA|NA|TRBV6-5|TRBJ1-4
CASSQGVNGKLFF
TGTGCCAGCAGTCAGGGTGTTAACGGAAAACTGTTTTTT
>NA|TRBD2|TRBV30|TRBJ2-1
CAWRPQMGGGQFF
TGTGCCTGGAGACCCCAAATGGGCGGGGGGCAGTTCTTC
>NA|NA|TRBV28|TRBJ2-7
CASGTLYEQYF
TGTGCCAGCGGGACACTGTACGAGCAGTACTTC
>NA|TRBD1|TRBV2|TRBJ1-3
CASIPGQGVGNTIYF
TGTGCCAGCATTCCCGGACAGGGGGTTGGAAACACCATATATTTT
>NA|NA|TRBV7-2|TRBJ2-7
CASSSSLYEQYF
TGTGCCAGCAGCTCCTCTTTATACGAGCAGTACTTC
>NA|TRBD2|TRBV6-6|TRBJ2-1
CASSLRTSGLSYNEQFF
TGTGCCAGCAGTCTACGAACTAGCGGGCTGTCCTACAATGAGCAGTTCTTC
>NA|TRBD1|TRBV5-4|TRBJ1-6
CASSPGQASYNSPLHF
TGTGCCAGCAGCCCCGGACAGGCCTCCTATAATTCACCCCTCCACTTT
>NA|NA|TRBV2|TRBJ1-5
CASSSRGGSNQPQHF
TGTGCCAGCAGTAGTCGGGGAGGTAGCAATCAGCCCCAGCATTTT
>NA|TRBD1|TRBV4-3|TRBJ1-2
CASSQTTGVGGYTF
TGCGCCAGCAGCCAGACGACAGGGGTGGGCGGCTACACCTTC
>NA|TRBD2|TRBV19|TRBJ2-1
CEVAGLPRNEQFF
TGTGAGGTCGCGGGACTACCACGAAATGAGCAGTTCTTC
>once|NA|TRBV5-1|TRBJ1-3
CASRSSSGNTIYF
TGCGCCAGCAGGTCCAGTTCTGGAAACACCATATATTTT
>NA|NA|TRBV2|TRBJ2-1
CATLGGQVWNEQFF
TGTGCCACCTTAGGGGGTCAGGTGTGGAATGAGCAGTTCTTC